This passage covers 3 T cell receptor beta chains from one sample sequenced in a study of blood T cell repertoires in COVID-19 (TCRdb year 2020). The library was prepared using the immunoSEQ multiplex PCR assay. The clones in this table, taken by TCRdb from immuneACCESS, are in-frame only. Not every clone is retained; where verified, under half of the shortfall comes from an unresolved V gene, and the cause of the rest is unknown. Present in this sample are around 220,000 clones, around nine tenths of which were seen just once. The ten largest clones represent 2.1% of the sample. The sequenced sample consisted of peripheral blood. The source of these receptors is a woman aged 40 to 49 who had recovered from COVID-19.

The chain couples TRBV4-3 to TRBJ1-2; 11 nucleotides agree with TRBD1. CDR1 is LGHNA, CDR2 YSLEER, per germline. The CDR3 runs 16 residues. J lost 8 bases, V lost 1 base, and 9 bases had no gene match. DNA for the CDR3: TGCGCCAGCAGCCAAGGGGACAGGGGGGTATTTGTCGGCTACACCTTC. Translated, it gives CASSQGDRGVFVGYTF.

The chain recombines TRBV11-2 with TRBJ1-2; D possibly corresponds to TRBD1 (5 bases). Trimming removed 6 bases from V and 8 bases from J, with 19 bases in between. Germline lookup yields CDR1 SGHAT and CDR2 FQNNGV. The CDR3 contains 14 residues. CDR3 sequence (DNA): TGTGCCAGCAGTTCAGACCTCGGGGGGGGAGGCTACACCTTC. Residues: CASSSDLGGGGYTF.

The gene calls are TRBV19 and TRBJ2-1; 7 nucleotides match TRBD2. This CDR3 comprises 14 residues. Germline lookup yields CDR1 LNHDA and CDR2 SQIVND (reference sequence). V was clipped by 7 bases and J by 3 bases; unmatched bases: 6. The DNA of the CDR3 is TGTGCCAGTAAGCCAGGGAGGGACTACAATGAGCAGTTCTTC. Its translation: CASKPGRDYNEQFF.